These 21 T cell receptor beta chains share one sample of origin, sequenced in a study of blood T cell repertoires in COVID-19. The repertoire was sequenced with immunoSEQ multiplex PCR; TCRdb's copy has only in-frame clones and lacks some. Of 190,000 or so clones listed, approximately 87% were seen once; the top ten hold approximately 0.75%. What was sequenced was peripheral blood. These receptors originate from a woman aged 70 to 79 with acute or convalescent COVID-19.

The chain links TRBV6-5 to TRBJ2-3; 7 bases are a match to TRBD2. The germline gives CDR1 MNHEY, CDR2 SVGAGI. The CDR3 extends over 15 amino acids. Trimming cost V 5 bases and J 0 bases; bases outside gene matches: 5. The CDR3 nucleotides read TGTGCCAGCAGTACGATGGGAGGGAGCACAGATACGCAGTATTTT. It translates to CASSTMGGSTDTQYF.

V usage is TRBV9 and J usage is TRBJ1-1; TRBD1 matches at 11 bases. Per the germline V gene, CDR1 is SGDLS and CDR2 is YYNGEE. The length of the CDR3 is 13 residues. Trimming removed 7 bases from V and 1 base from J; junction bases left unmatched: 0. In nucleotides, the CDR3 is TGTGCCAGCGGACAGGGGGCGAACACTGAAGCTTTCTTT. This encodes CASGQGANTEAFF.

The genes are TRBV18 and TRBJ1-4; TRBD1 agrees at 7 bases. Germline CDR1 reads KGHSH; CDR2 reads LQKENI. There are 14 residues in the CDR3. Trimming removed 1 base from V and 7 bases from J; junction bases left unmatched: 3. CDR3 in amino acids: CASSPLRDSEKLFF. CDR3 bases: TGTGCCAGCTCACCACTCCGGGACAGTGAAAAACTGTTTTTT.

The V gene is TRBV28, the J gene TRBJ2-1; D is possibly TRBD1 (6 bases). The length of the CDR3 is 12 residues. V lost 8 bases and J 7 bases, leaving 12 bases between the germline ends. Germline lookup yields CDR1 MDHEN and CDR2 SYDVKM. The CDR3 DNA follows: TGTGCCAGCGGGGAGACAGGAAATGAGCAGTTCTTC. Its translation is CASGETGNEQFF.

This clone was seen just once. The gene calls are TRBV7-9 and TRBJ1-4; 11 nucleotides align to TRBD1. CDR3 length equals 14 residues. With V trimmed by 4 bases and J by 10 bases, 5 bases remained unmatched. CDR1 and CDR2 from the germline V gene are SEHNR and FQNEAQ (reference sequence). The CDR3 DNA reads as TGTGCCAGCAGCTCCCCGGGACAGGGGGTAAAACTGTTTTTT. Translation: CASSSPGQGVKLFF.

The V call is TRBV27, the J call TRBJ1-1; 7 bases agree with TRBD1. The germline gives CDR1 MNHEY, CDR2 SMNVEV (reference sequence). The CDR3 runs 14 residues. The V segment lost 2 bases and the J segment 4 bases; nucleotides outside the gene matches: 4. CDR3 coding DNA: TGTGCCAGCAGTTTAACTGGGACAGTCACTGAAGCTTTCTTT. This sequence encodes CASSLTGTVTEAFF.

CDR3 DNA: TGTGCCAGCAGCCTACGCGGGGGCTTCTCCTACAATGAGCAGTTCTTC. It codes for CASSLRGGFSYNEQFF. The chain carries TRBV7-2 and TRBJ2-1; D perhaps matches TRBD2 (7 bases). CDR3 length equals 16 residues. Trimming left V 5 bases short and J 0 bases short, with 14 bases between. Germline V gene sequence: CDR1 SGHTA, CDR2 FQGNSA.

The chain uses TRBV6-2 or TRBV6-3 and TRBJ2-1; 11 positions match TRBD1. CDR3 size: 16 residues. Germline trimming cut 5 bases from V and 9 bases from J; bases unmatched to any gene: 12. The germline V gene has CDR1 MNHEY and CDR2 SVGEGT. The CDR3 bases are TGTGCCAGCAGTAAATGGACAGGGGGCGATTTGAGTGAGCAGTTCTTC. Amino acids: CASSKWTGGDLSEQFF.

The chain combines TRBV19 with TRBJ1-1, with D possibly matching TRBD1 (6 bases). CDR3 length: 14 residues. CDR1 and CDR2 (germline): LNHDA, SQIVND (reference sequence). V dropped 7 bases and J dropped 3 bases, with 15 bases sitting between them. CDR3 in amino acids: CASNLGGFDTEAFF. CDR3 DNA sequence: TGTGCCAGTAATTTAGGGGGTTTTGACACTGAAGCTTTCTTT.

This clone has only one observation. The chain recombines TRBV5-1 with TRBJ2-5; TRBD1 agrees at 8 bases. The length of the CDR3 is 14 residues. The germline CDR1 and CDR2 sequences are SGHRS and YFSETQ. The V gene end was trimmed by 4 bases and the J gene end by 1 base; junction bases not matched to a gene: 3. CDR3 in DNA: TGCGCCAGCAGCAGGGACAGGACCCAAGAGACCCAGTACTTC. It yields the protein CASSRDRTQETQYF.

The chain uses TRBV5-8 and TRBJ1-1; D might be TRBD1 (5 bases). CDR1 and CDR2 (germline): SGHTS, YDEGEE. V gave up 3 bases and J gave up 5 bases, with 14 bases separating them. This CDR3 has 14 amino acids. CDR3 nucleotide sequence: TGTGCCAGCAGCTCACGGACATCACGGACTGAAGCTTTCTTT. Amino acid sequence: CASSSRTSRTEAFF. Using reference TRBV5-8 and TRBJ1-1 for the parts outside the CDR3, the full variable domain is EAGVTQSPTHLIKTRGQQATLRCSPISGHTSVYWYQQALGLGLQFLLWYDEGEERNRGNFPPRFSGRQFPNYSSELNVNALELEDSALYLCASSSRTSRTEAFFGQGTRLTVV.

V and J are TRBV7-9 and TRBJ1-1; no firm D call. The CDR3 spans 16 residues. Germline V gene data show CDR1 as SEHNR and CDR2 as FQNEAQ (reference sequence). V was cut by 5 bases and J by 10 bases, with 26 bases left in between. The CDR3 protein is CASSPVGARLGYAAFF. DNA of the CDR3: TGTGCCAGCAGCCCCGTGGGAGCAAGGCTAGGGTACGCAGCTTTCTTT.

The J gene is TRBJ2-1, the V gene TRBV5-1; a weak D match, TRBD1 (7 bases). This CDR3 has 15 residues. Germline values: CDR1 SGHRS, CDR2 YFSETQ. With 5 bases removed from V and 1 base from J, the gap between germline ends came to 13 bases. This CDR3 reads CASRLEGASYNEQFF. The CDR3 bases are TGCGCCAGCAGACTGGAGGGGGCGTCCTACAATGAGCAGTTCTTC.

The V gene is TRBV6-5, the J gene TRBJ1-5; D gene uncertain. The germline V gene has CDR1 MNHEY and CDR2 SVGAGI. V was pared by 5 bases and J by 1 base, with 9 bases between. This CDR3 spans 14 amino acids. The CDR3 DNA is TGTGCCAGCAGTAGCGGGGTAAGCAATCAGCCCCAGCATTTT. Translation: CASSSGVSNQPQHF.

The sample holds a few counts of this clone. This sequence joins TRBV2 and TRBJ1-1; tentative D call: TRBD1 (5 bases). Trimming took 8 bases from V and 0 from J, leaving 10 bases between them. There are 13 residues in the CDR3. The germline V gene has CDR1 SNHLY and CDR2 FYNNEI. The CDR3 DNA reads TGTGCCAGCGAGACACAGGTGAACACTGAAGCTTTCTTT. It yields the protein CASETQVNTEAFF.

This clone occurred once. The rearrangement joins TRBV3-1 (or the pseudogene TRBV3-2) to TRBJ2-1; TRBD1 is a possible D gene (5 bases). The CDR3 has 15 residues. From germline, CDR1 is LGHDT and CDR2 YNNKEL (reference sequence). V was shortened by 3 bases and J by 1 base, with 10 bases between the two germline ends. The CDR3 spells CASSQMRQSYNEQFF. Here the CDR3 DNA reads TGTGCCAGCAGCCAGATGAGACAGTCCTACAATGAGCAGTTCTTC.

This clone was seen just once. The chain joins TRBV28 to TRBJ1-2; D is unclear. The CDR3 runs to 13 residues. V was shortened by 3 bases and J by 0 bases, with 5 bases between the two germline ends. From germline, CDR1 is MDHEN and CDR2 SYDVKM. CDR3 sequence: CASSFSTNYGYTF. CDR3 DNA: TGTGCCAGCAGTTTCAGTACTAACTATGGCTACACCTTC.

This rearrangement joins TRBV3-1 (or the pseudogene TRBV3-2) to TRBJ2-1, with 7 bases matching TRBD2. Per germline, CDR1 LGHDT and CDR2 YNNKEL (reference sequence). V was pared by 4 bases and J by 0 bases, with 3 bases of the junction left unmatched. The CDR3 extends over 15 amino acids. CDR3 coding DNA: TGTGCCAGCAGCCCGGGAGGAGGCTCCTACAATGAGCAGTTCTTC. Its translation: CASSPGGGSYNEQFF.

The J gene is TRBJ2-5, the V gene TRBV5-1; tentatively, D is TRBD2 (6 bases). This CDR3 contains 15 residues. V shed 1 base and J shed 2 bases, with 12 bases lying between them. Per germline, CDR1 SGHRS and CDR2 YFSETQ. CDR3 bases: TGCGCCAGCAGCTTGTGGCTAGCGCAACAAGAGACCCAGTACTTC. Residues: CASSLWLAQQETQYF.

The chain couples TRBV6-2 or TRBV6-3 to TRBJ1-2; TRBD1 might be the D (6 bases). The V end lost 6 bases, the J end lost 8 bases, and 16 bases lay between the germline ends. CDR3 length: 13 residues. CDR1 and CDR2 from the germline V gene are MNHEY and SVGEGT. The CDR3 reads CASSNYRVAGYTF. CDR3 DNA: TGTGCCAGCAGCAATTACAGGGTTGCGGGCTACACCTTC.

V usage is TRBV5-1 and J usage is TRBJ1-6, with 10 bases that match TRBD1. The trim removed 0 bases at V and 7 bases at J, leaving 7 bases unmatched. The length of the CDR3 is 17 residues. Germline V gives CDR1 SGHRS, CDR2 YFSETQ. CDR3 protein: CASSLGDPGQGNSPLHF. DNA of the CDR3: TGCGCCAGCAGCTTGGGGGATCCGGGACAGGGGAATTCACCCCTCCACTTT.